This is a list of T cell receptor beta chains from one sample in a study of CD8 T cells in ankylosing spondylitis. MiXCR, run by TCRdb on the 5' RACE reads, gives a single entry per CDR3 protein. The repertoire includes roughly 86,000 distinct CDR3 sequences, around 10% of them detected once, and 4.5% to 5.5% sits in the top ten. The specimen was blood, either unsorted or a sorted T cell fraction (not recorded which). These receptors were collected from a male donor with ankylosing spondylitis or in good health (not recorded which). CDR3s include the opening cysteine and the closing phenylalanine or tryptophan. Each record gives: V gene, clone size, J gene, D gene, CDR3 DNA, CDR3 protein. A D gene is named only where the DNA matches it firmly. Some rows mark clone size as missing; the rest say once, few, many or name a class of expanded clone.

TRBV12-3/TRBV12-4	many	TRBJ2-5	.	TGTGCCAGCAGTTCCCGGGGGACCCAAGAGACCCAGTACTTC	CASSSRGTQETQYF
TRBV29-1	few	TRBJ2-5	TRBD2	TGCAGCGTTGAAGGGACTAGCGGAAAAGAGACCCAGTACTTC	CSVEGTSGKETQYF
TRBV29-1	many	TRBJ2-4	.	TGCAGCGTTGAGGGCAGTACGACCAAAAACATTCAGTACTTC	CSVEGSTTKNIQYF
TRBV28	many	TRBJ1-2	.	TGTGCCAGCAGTTTTCCCGACAGCGGGGGTTCAGGAGGCTACACCTTC	CASSFPDSGGSGGYTF
TRBV7-9	.	TRBJ2-5	.	TGTGCCAGCAGCCGGGGGACTTCTCAAGAGACCCAGTACTTC	CASSRGTSQETQYF
TRBV18	few	TRBJ2-2	.	TGTGCCAGCTCAAGAGAAGGACAGACATTCACCGGGGAGCTGTTTTTT	CASSREGQTFTGELFF
TRBV29-1	medium-sized	TRBJ2-5	TRBD1	TGCAGCGTCGGGACAGACCCTACTCTAACCACCCAGTACTTC	CSVGTDPTLTTQYF
TRBV7-2	.	TRBJ1-2	.	TGTGCCGGCAGCTTAGTCCCAGGGATGGACTATGGCTACACCTTC	CAGSLVPGMDYGYTF
TRBV5-1	many	TRBJ2-1	.	TGCGCCAGCAGGGGGCTCAATGAGCAGTTCTTC	CASRGLNEQFF
TRBV5-6	many	TRBJ2-4	.	TGTGCCAGCAGCGGGAGCGGAGTCAACATTCAGTACTTC	CASSGSGVNIQYF
TRBV12-3/TRBV12-4	many	TRBJ2-2	.	TGTGCCAGCAGTTTATTACCGGGGAGGAACACCGGGGAGCTGTTTTTT	CASSLLPGRNTGELFF
TRBV28	.	TRBJ2-7	.	TGTGCCAGCAGTTCAGGGGGGGGATCTTACGAGCAGTACTTC	CASSSGGGSYEQYF
TRBV5-5	many	TRBJ2-1	.	TGTGCCAGCAGCTTTGATACTCGGCAGTTCTTC	CASSFDTRQFF
TRBV20-1	.	TRBJ2-5	TRBD1	TGCAGTGCTAGTACAGGGGTAGAGACCCAGTACTTC	CSASTGVETQYF
TRBV20-1	many	TRBJ1-5	.	TGCAGTGCTCTTGTCAGGCCCAGTCAGCCCCAGCATTTT	CSALVRPSQPQHF
TRBV20-1	many	TRBJ1-1	TRBD1	TGCAGTGCTAGAAGGGACAGGAACACTGAAGCTTTCTTT	CSARRDRNTEAFF
TRBV9	many	TRBJ1-6	.	TGTGCCAGCAGCGTAGATCCAGGGGAGGCTTCACCCCTCCACTTT	CASSVDPGEASPLHF
TRBV10-3	many	TRBJ2-7	.	TGTGCCATCAGTGAGTCGCAAATTAGCGACGAGCAGTACTTC	CAISESQISDEQYF
TRBV7-8	many	TRBJ2-7	.	TGTGCCAGCAGCTTCAGGACAGCTACCTACGAGCAGTACTTC	CASSFRTATYEQYF
TRBV23-1	many	TRBJ1-4	TRBD1	TGCGCCAGCAGTCAACCTTCGACCGGGACAGGGCTTAATGAAAAACTGTTTTTT	CASSQPSTGTGLNEKLFF
TRBV7-9	.	TRBJ2-1	.	TGTGCCAGCAGCCGGAGTCTCTGGGAGCAGTTCTTC	CASSRSLWEQFF
TRBV6-5	many	TRBJ1-5	.	TGTGCCAGCAGTTATACAGGGACCCCGGGTAATCAGCCCCAGCATTTT	CASSYTGTPGNQPQHF
TRBV5-1	many	TRBJ1-3	.	TGCGCCAGCAGCCCGAGAGGGGAGTCCCGCTCTGGAAACACCATATATTTT	CASSPRGESRSGNTIYF
TRBV7-3	.	TRBJ2-3	TRBD2	TGTGCCAGCAGCTTAAATGCCGCGGGGGGCACAGATACGCAGTATTTT	CASSLNAAGGTDTQYF
TRBV7-9	.	TRBJ2-5	.	TGTGCCAGCAGCTTAGACAGGAGAGAGACCCAGTACTTC	CASSLDRRETQYF
TRBV7-3	many	TRBJ2-7	TRBD1	TGTGCCAGCAGCCCCGACAGGGGCTTCTACGAGCAGTACTTC	CASSPDRGFYEQYF
TRBV5-1	many	TRBJ2-5	.	TGCGCCAGCAGCTTGGGGCCCAGTTTCCAAGAGACCCAGTACTTC	CASSLGPSFQETQYF